The sequence of this T cell receptor (beta chain) was determined in a study of shared clonotypes between healthy human individuals. Trimming pared 3 bases from V and 8 bases from J, leaving 16 bases between. There are 14 residues in the CDR3. Germline assignment: CDR1 LGHNA and CDR2 YSLEER. Donors were Caucasian adults residing in Nashville, Tennessee, USA. When replicate PCRs were run on unsorted PBMC, they used around 0.3 ug DNA, some 31,000 T cell genomes. The table came from immunoSEQ multiplex PCR; TCRdb's copy has only in-frame clones and leaves some out. The sample shows some 530,000 clones, over 70% of them seen only once.

The genes are TRBV4-3 and TRBJ1-1; D may be TRBD1 (6 bases). This TCR was recovered from a woman aged 40 to 50 in good health. Some clones in this sample may be carry-over from other donors' samples. The source material was PBMCs. CDR3 bases: TGCGCCAGCAGCCAGCACAGGGATACAGGGGAAGCTTTCTTT. Its protein product is CASSQHRDTGEAFF.